The 17 T cell receptor beta chains reported below all come from one sample, sequenced in a study of T cell repertoires in cytomegalovirus infection. TCRdb redid the calling of the reads with MiXCR, one entry per CDR3 protein. The sample holds 900,000 to 950,000 distinct CDR3 sequences, less than 40% seen once. Their antigens are not known. Here the sequenced sample was cultured CD8+ T cells from PBMCs, taken from culture after CMV antigen stimulation. The receptors come from a human donor in good health (CMV status not recorded). Some clones in this sample may be carry-over from other donors' samples.

This chain joins TRBV5-1 and TRBJ1-2, with TRBD1 matching 7 bases. The CDR3 is made up of 15 amino acids. Looked up from germline, CDR1 is SGHRS and CDR2 is YFSETQ. V gave up 4 bases and J gave up 6 bases; unmatched junction bases: 12. The CDR3 spells CASSVEGASGHGYTF. The CDR3 DNA follows: TGCGCCAGCAGCGTGGAGGGGGCTTCAGGCCATGGCTACACCTTC.

This clonotype was counted only a few times. The chain joins TRBV12-3 or TRBV12-4 to TRBJ2-1; perhaps TRBD1 as D (5 bases). Trimming took off 5 bases at V and 0 bases at J, with 20 bases between the two ends. This CDR3 region has 18 residues. This CDR3 reads CASSTIDPGATSYNEQFF. The CDR3 DNA is TGTGCCAGCAGTACTATAGATCCTGGGGCTACCTCCTACAATGAGCAGTTCTTC.

This clonotype has only a few counts. The gene calls are TRBV19 and TRBJ2-1; D is undetermined. The CDR3 consists of 12 residues. CDR1 is LNHDA, CDR2 SQIVND, per germline (reference sequence). V was clipped by 6 bases and J by 7 bases, with 10 bases between them. Here the CDR3 DNA reads TGTGCCAGTAGCGAATTCACGAATGAGCAGTTCTTC. Its translation: CASSEFTNEQFF. Full variable domain (rest looked up from reference TRBV19 and TRBJ2-1): DGGITQSPKYLFRKEGQNVTLSCEQNLNHDAMYWYRQDPGQGLRLIYYSQIVNDFQKGDIAEGYSVSREKKESFPLTVTSAQKNPTAFYLCASSEFTNEQFFGPGTRLTVL.

The chain employs TRBV9 and TRBJ1-6; TRBD1 aligns across 7 bases. CDR3 length: 15 amino acids. Trimming at V came to 0 bases and at J to 7 bases, leaving 4 bases not matched to a gene. Germline CDR1 and CDR2: SGDLS and YYNGEE. The CDR3 DNA reads as TGTGCCAGCAGCGTAGATGCAGGGGGGAATTCACCCCTCCACTTT. Translating gives CASSVDAGGNSPLHF.

This clonotype is a singleton in its sample. This CDR3 is CASGDSGGGYNEQFF. The CDR3, as DNA: TGTGCCAGCGGCGACAGCGGGGGGGGATACAATGAGCAGTTCTTC. The chain employs TRBV7-6 and TRBJ2-1; 10 nucleotides agree with TRBD2. This CDR3 is built from 15 residues. Losses at the gene ends were 8 bases for V and 4 bases for J; bases not matched to a gene: 8. The germline CDR1 and CDR2 sequences are SGHVS and FNYEAQ. Looking up the rest from reference TRBV7-6 and TRBJ2-1 gives the full variable domain: GAGVSQSPRYKVTKRGQDVALRCDPISGHVSLYWYRQALGQGPEFLTYFNYEAQQDKSGLPNDRFSAERPEGSISTLTIQRTEQRDSAMYRCASGDSGGGYNEQFFGPGTRLTVL.

This clonotype was observed a few times. The chain joins TRBV6-6 to TRBJ2-1; TRBD2 aligns across 7 bases. CDR3 size: 17 residues. Losses at the gene ends were 5 bases for V and 7 bases for J; bases not matched to a gene: 17. Germline assignment: CDR1 MNHNY and CDR2 SVGAGI (reference sequence). The CDR3 loop is CASSPRWGGDLGNEQFF. CDR3 in DNA: TGTGCCAGCAGTCCCCGTTGGGGGGGGGACCTGGGGAATGAGCAGTTCTTC.

V gene TRBV6-1 combines with J gene TRBJ2-2; 8 bases align to TRBD2. The CDR3 runs to 18 residues. The V segment lost 7 bases and the J segment 5 bases; nucleotides outside the gene matches: 18. Germline V CDR1 and CDR2: MNHNS, SASEGT. Written as DNA, the CDR3 is TGTGCCAGCACCGAGCGGGGGTCTGTATTTGCAAAGACCGGGGAGCTGTTTTTT. Its translation is CASTERGSVFAKTGELFF.

V usage is TRBV4-1 and J usage is TRBJ2-5, with D perhaps assigned TRBD1 or TRBD2 (5 bases each). The CDR3 has 16 residues. V shed 2 bases and J shed 7 bases, with 20 bases lying between them. Germline assignment: CDR1 MGHRA and CDR2 YSYEKL. The CDR3 coding sequence is TGCGCCAGCAGCCAACACCAGGGCGACCTTGGGGGGACCCAGTACTTC. It codes for CASSQHQGDLGGTQYF.

This clonotype turned up a few times. The chain is built from TRBV12-3 or TRBV12-4 and TRBJ2-3; TRBD2 is a possible D gene (6 bases). This CDR3 has 14 residues. Trimming stripped 7 bases from V and 1 base from J, with 12 bases between. The CDR3 protein is CASNGTPRTDTQYF. DNA for the CDR3: TGTGCCAGCAATGGGACTCCCCGCACAGATACGCAGTATTTT.

This chain joins TRBV28 and TRBJ2-3, with 11 bases that match TRBD2. The CDR3 contains 18 residues. CDR1 and CDR2 (germline): MDHEN, SYDVKM. V lost 1 base and J lost 0; bases outside the gene matches: 6. CDR3 protein: CASSLYKLAGASTDTQYF. As DNA, the CDR3 is TGTGCCAGCAGTTTATACAAACTAGCGGGGGCAAGCACAGATACGCAGTATTTT.

This clonotype showed up just a few times. The CDR3 loop is CASSSTGTYEQYF. In DNA form, the CDR3 reads TGTGCCAGCAGCTCGACAGGGACCTACGAGCAGTACTTC. This chain joins TRBV5-6 and TRBJ2-7; 7 bases match TRBD1. Germline V CDR1 and CDR2: SGHDT, YYEEEE. The ends lost 3 bases at V and 2 bases at J; junction bases unmatched: 2. The CDR3 spans 13 residues.

This clonotype has only a few counts. V and J are TRBV4-1 and TRBJ1-1, with D unresolved. CDR1 is MGHRA and CDR2 is YSYEKL in the germline V gene. The CDR3 is made up of 15 amino acids. Trimming stripped 3 bases from V and 5 bases from J, with 16 bases between. The CDR3 protein is CASSQAHLSGTEAFF. CDR3 DNA: TGCGCCAGCAGCCAGGCCCACCTATCAGGAACTGAAGCTTTCTTT.

This clonotype was observed at least ten times. This chain links TRBV12-3 or TRBV12-4 with TRBJ2-3; TRBD1 aligns across 8 bases. The V gene end was trimmed by 6 bases and the J gene end by 2 bases; junction bases not matched to a gene: 4. The CDR3 has 14 residues. The CDR3 bases are TGTGCCAGCAGCCGGGACAGGACCACAGATACGCAGTATTTT. Its translation: CASSRDRTTDTQYF.

In regard to this clonotype: One junction end does not reproduce the germline sequence, and a read error may be involved. The CDR3 DNA reads as TGTGTCAGCACCCCAGCGGGGTCGGCAGATACGCAGTATTTT. It encodes CVSTPAGSADTQYF. The V and J genes are TRBV6-8 and TRBJ2-3; 7 bases map to TRBD2. CDR3 length: 14 amino acids. Germline loops: CDR1 MNHGY, CDR2 SAAAGT.

The chain joins TRBV6-1 to TRBJ1-4; D uncertain. Per the germline V gene, CDR1 is MNHNS and CDR2 is SASEGT. This CDR3 has 15 amino acids. V dropped 2 bases and J dropped 4 bases, with 11 bases sitting between them. CDR3 residues: CASSENVGRNEKLFF. CDR3 nucleotides: TGTGCCAGCAGTGAAAATGTCGGACGTAATGAAAAACTGTTTTTT.

This clonotype was observed a handful of times. V is TRBV7-6 and J is TRBJ2-7; tentatively, D is TRBD1 or TRBD2 (5 bases each). The CDR3 sequence is 15 residues long. Germline V gene sequence: CDR1 SGHVS, CDR2 FNYEAQ. Trimming took off 4 bases at V and 6 bases at J, with 19 bases between the two ends. Written as DNA, the CDR3 is TGTGCCAGCAGCTCAACCGGGGCGGTGTCGGGCGAGCAGTACTTC. Protein product: CASSSTGAVSGEQYF. Looking up the rest from reference TRBV7-6 and TRBJ2-7 gives the full variable domain: GAGVSQSPRYKVTKRGQDVALRCDPISGHVSLYWYRQALGQGPEFLTYFNYEAQQDKSGLPNDRFSAERPEGSISTLTIQRTEQRDSAMYRCASSSTGAVSGEQYFGPGTRLTVT.

This clonotype turned up a few times. The rearrangement uses TRBV9 and TRBJ2-1; 10 positions match TRBD2. This CDR3 contains 15 residues. Germline V lookup: CDR1 SGDLS, CDR2 YYNGEE. With V trimmed by 4 bases and J by 2 bases, 3 bases remained unmatched. CDR3 protein: CASSFGLAAYNEQFF. CDR3 in DNA: TGTGCCAGCAGCTTCGGACTAGCGGCCTACAATGAGCAGTTCTTC.